Listed below are T cell receptor beta chains from one sample, sequenced in a study of blood T cells in healthy people across ages. Each CDR3 protein is one row after TCRdb ran MiXCR on the 5' RACE reads. The sample holds about 1.6 million distinct CDR3 sequences, about 35% seen once. The specimen was blood. Receptor source: a woman aged 30 to 39 in good health. The CDR3 runs from the conserved cysteine through the conserved F or W. The order of the fields is J gene, D gene, clone size, CDR3 length, V gene, CDR3 protein, CDR3 DNA. D genes are given only for firm matches. For some rows the clone size is stated as once, few or many, or as a class when expanded; others skip it.

>TRBJ2-7|NA|few|15|TRBV3-1
CASSQDIRTVYEQYF
TGTGCCAGCAGCCAAGATATCCGGACAGTCTACGAGCAGTACTTC
>TRBJ2-7|TRBD1|NA|14|TRBV20-1
CSAPSGGSGYEQYF
TGCAGTGCTCCCTCAGGGGGCAGTGGCTACGAGCAGTACTTC
>TRBJ1-1|NA|few|15|TRBV11-2
CASSHSAGMNTEAFF
TGTGCCAGCAGCCACTCAGCGGGGATGAACACTGAAGCTTTCTTT
>TRBJ2-1|TRBD2|NA|18|TRBV11-1
CASSPFLRTSGRINEQFF
TGTGCCAGCAGCCCCTTTCTAAGGACTAGCGGGAGGATAAATGAGCAGTTCTTC
>TRBJ2-3|NA|NA|13|TRBV20-1
CSSPDRLGDTQYF
TGCAGCTCCCCCGATCGGCTAGGGGATACGCAGTATTTT
>TRBJ2-4|NA|NA|13|TRBV4-1
CASSQDRVGEQYF
TGCGCCAGCAGCCAAGACAGGGTCGGAGAGCAGTACTTC
>TRBJ2-4|TRBD2|NA|15|TRBV20-1
CSPQAGGTAKNIQYF
TGCAGTCCCCAGGCGGGGGGGACAGCCAAAAACATTCAGTACTTC
>TRBJ2-4|NA|few|11|TRBV28
CASSFRDIQYF
TGTGCCAGCAGTTTCAGAGACATTCAGTACTTC
>TRBJ1-1|NA|NA|14|TRBV6-5
CASSRSWDLTEAFF
TGTGCCAGCAGCAGGAGTTGGGACCTCACTGAAGCTTTCTTT
>TRBJ2-5|NA|many|12|TRBV20-1
CSANMVGETQYF
TGCAGTGCTAATATGGTAGGAGAGACCCAGTACTTC
>TRBJ1-5|NA|many|12|TRBV6-2/TRBV6-3
CASRDSNQPQHF
TGTGCCAGCAGAGACAGCAATCAGCCCCAGCATTTT
>TRBJ2-7|NA|once|14|TRBV20-1
CSAGARDVYYEQYF
TGCAGTGCTGGGGCCCGGGACGTGTACTACGAGCAGTACTTC
>TRBJ2-7|TRBD2|few|15|TRBV4-1
CASSQTSGLSYEQYF
TGCGCCAGCAGCCAAACTAGCGGCCTCTCCTACGAGCAGTACTTC
>TRBJ2-3|NA|many|13|TRBV5-1
CASSLEFTDTQYF
TGCGCCAGCAGCTTGGAGTTCACCGATACGCAGTATTTT
>TRBJ2-5|NA|NA|14|TRBV19
CASSIGRGRETQYF
TGTGCCAGTAGTATAGGTAGGGGGAGAGAGACCCAGTACTTC
>TRBJ1-5|NA|NA|17|TRBV20-1
CSARPDATRNANQPQHF
TGCAGTGCTAGACCGGACGCTACCCGAAATGCCAATCAGCCCCAGCATTTT
>TRBJ2-3|TRBD2|few|16|TRBV13
CASSSSGRGKTDTQYF
TGTGCCAGCAGCTCTAGCGGGAGGGGGAAGACAGATACGCAGTATTTT
>TRBJ2-3|NA|many|15|TRBV5-5
CASSLVAIDTDTQYF
TGTGCCAGCAGCTTGGTAGCCATAGACACAGATACGCAGTATTTT
>TRBJ2-3|TRBD2|NA|16|TRBV5-1
CASSLPSGSAADTQYF
TGCGCCAGCAGCCTCCCAAGCGGGAGTGCTGCAGATACGCAGTATTTT
>TRBJ1-5|NA|NA|11|TRBV28
CASRDVQPQHF
TGTGCCAGCAGGGATGTTCAGCCCCAGCATTTT
>TRBJ2-7|NA|NA|17|TRBV3-1
CASSPGTGGGIRHEQYF
TGTGCCAGCAGCCCGGGGACCGGGGGCGGGATACGCCACGAGCAGTACTTC
>TRBJ2-1|TRBD1|few|15|TRBV27
CASSAAGQGDNEQFF
TGTGCCAGCAGTGCCGCGGGACAGGGAGACAATGAGCAGTTCTTC
>TRBJ1-2|TRBD1|NA|15|TRBV5-6
CASSLRQGIGCGYTF
TGTGCCAGCAGCTTGAGACAGGGGATTGGCTGTGGCTACACCTTC
>TRBJ2-5|NA|few|15|TRBV5-8
CASKNGIDWTETQYF
TGTGCCAGCAAGAATGGGATTGATTGGACGGAGACCCAGTACTTC
>TRBJ1-2|NA|few|15|TRBV6-1
CASSPRRQSNYGYTF
TGTGCCAGCAGTCCGCGCCGACAGTCTAACTATGGCTACACCTTC
>TRBJ2-7|NA|few|14|TRBV2
CASSSGTIQREQYF
TGTGCCAGCAGTTCCGGGACCATCCAAAGGGAGCAGTACTTC
>TRBJ2-7|NA|NA|12|TRBV27
CASSFHGGRVYF
TGTGCCAGCAGTTTCCACGGGGGCCGGGTGTACTTC
>TRBJ2-3|TRBD1|few|15|TRBV20-1
CSARVSRGRTDTQYF
TGCAGTGCTAGAGTTTCTAGGGGGCGCACAGATACGCAGTATTTT
>TRBJ2-2|TRBD2|NA|19|TRBV6-5
CASSYPGGAGGTNTGELFF
TGTGCCAGCAGTTACCCCGGGGGAGCGGGAGGAACTAACACCGGGGAGCTGTTTTTT
>TRBJ2-3|TRBD2|NA|15|TRBV5-6
CASTWGGLWTDTQYF
TGTGCCAGCACATGGGGGGGTTTATGGACAGATACGCAGTATTTT
>TRBJ1-2|TRBD1|few|15|TRBV10-2
CASSEWTGRKDGYTF
TGCGCCAGCAGTGAGTGGACAGGGAGGAAAGATGGCTACACCTTC
>TRBJ2-3|NA|NA|13|TRBV2
CASRLDKIDTQYF
TGTGCCAGCAGACTAGACAAGATAGATACGCAGTATTTT
>TRBJ2-7|NA|many|13|TRBV7-6
CASSQKLVTEQYF
TGTGCCAGCAGCCAGAAACTAGTTACCGAGCAGTACTTC
>TRBJ2-7|NA|few|13|TRBV7-3
CASSSTPGDEQYF
TGTGCCAGCAGCTCCACACCAGGGGACGAGCAGTACTTC
>TRBJ2-3|TRBD2|NA|13|TRBV7-8
CASSLVGGSTQYF
TGTGCCAGCAGCTTAGTGGGGGGGAGTACGCAGTATTTT
>TRBJ2-7|NA|few|14|TRBV5-1
CASSLSGTNYEQYF
TGCGCCAGCAGCTTGTCGGGGACAAACTACGAGCAGTACTTC
>TRBJ2-7|TRBD2|NA|16|TRBV11-2
CASSLGGTSGFYEQYF
TGTGCCAGCAGCTTAGGGGGGACTAGCGGATTCTACGAGCAGTACTTC
>TRBJ2-3|TRBD2|NA|20|TRBV7-9
CASSPRTGKIAGGPGDTQYF
TGTGCCAGCAGCCCTCGGACAGGGAAAATAGCGGGAGGGCCGGGGGATACGCAGTATTTT
>TRBJ2-7|NA|few|14|TRBV20-1
CSARGRAGSHEQYF
TGCAGTGCTAGGGGCAGGGCGGGTTCCCACGAGCAGTACTTC
>TRBJ2-4|NA|NA|19|TRBV12-3/TRBV12-4
CASSLEGGTLGLAKNIQYF
TGTGCCAGCAGTTTAGAAGGCGGGACCCTGGGACTAGCCAAAAACATTCAGTACTTC
>TRBJ1-2|NA|NA|13|TRBV5-6
CASRFQGSYGYTF
TGTGCCAGCAGATTTCAGGGGTCCTATGGCTACACCTTC
>TRBJ2-1|TRBD2|few|19|TRBV4-2
CASSQEGLAGGRALKEQFF
TGTGCCAGCAGCCAAGAGGGACTAGCGGGGGGACGCGCACTGAAGGAGCAGTTCTTC
>TRBJ1-6|NA|few|14|TRBV6-1
CASRMGLQLRTLHF
TGTGCCAGCAGGATGGGCCTCCAACTCCGAACCCTCCACTTT